This TCR beta chain was obtained from a study of beta chain features in type 1 diabetes. Overall study results and limits: Among all four CD4+ subsets, Type 1 diabetes patients had TCRB CDR3s that were moderately but significantly shorter. There was no resolution here of whether HLA type influences TCRB rearrangement.

In regard to this clone: Its antigen is undetermined.

TCRB transcripts that were expressed got sequenced, as all of the isolated RNA had been reverse transcribed. Data came from immunoSEQ multiplex PCR; TCRdb stores just in-frame clones and leaves some out. In the table there are about 250,000 clones, about 11% of which are singletons. This CDR3 region has 17 residues. Germline CDR1 is LGHNA and CDR2 is YNFKEQ. With 0 bases clipped from V and 0 bases from J, the junction kept 5 bases outside the gene matches. Sequenced: naive CD4+ T cells from blood. This receptor was identified in a man younger than 45 with type 1 diabetes. The chain carries TRBV4-2 and TRBJ2-1; 7 bases agree with TRBD2. CDR3 nucleotide sequence: TGTGCCAGCAGCCAAGAACCTAGCGGAAGCTCCTACAATGAGCAGTTCTTC. Translating it yields CASSQEPSGSSYNEQFF.